What follows are 9 T cell receptor beta chains derived from one specimen sequenced in a study of cytomegalovirus exposure and HLA in healthy donors. It was with 60 Vbeta and 13 Jbeta primers that the PCR ran. Using immunoSEQ multiplex PCR, the repertoire was profiled, and TCRdb retains in-frame clones only, with some absent. The repertoire holds around 140,000 clones, with almost 85% as singletons. Sequenced: PBMCs. All receptors come from a woman aged 55-69 years in good health and CMV-seropositive.

V and J are TRBV5-1 and TRBJ1-2; 7 bases map to TRBD1. CDR3 length: 15 amino acids. V lost 4 bases to trimming and J lost 6 bases; unmatched junction nucleotides: 12. Germline CDR1 is SGHRS and CDR2 is YFSETQ. DNA of the CDR3: TGCGCCAGCAGCAGTATTCTTGGACAGGAAAATGGCTACACCTTC. It translates to CASSSILGQENGYTF.

This sequence joins TRBV11-2 and TRBJ2-5; D is undetermined. Germline V gives CDR1 SGHAT, CDR2 FQNNGV. This CDR3 is built from 11 residues. Trimming took 5 bases from V and 3 from J, leaving 4 bases between them. Here the CDR3 reads CASSVEETQYF. CDR3 coding DNA: TGTGCCAGCAGCGTCGAAGAGACCCAGTACTTC.

The chain uses TRBV28 and TRBJ1-4; 9 positions agree with TRBD1. Trimming removed 6 bases from V and 1 base from J; junction bases left unmatched: 9. CDR1 is MDHEN, CDR2 SYDVKM, per germline. CDR3 length equals 17 residues. CDR3 in DNA: TGTGCCAGCAGATCGTCCCGGGACAGGGTAACTAATGAAAAACTGTTTTTT. This translates into CASRSSRDRVTNEKLFF.

The V gene is TRBV7-8, the J gene TRBJ1-1; maybe TRBD1 (6 bases). The CDR3 is 15 amino acids. Trimming pared 5 bases from V and 2 bases from J, leaving 15 bases between. The germline V gene has CDR1 SGHVS and CDR2 FQNEAQ. The CDR3 region is CASSNRQVSNTEAFF. The CDR3 DNA sequence: TGTGCCAGCAGCAACAGACAGGTGTCTAACACTGAAGCTTTCTTT.

This chain uses TRBV4-3 with TRBJ2-5; tentative D call: TRBD2 (6 bases). Trimming cost V 0 bases and J 10 bases, with 12 bases left between them. Germline V gives CDR1 LGHNA, CDR2 YSLEER. The CDR3 totals 13 residues. The CDR3 is CASSQEQPGGQYF. Here the CDR3 DNA reads TGCGCCAGCAGCCAAGAACAGCCCGGGGGCCAGTACTTC.

CDR3 coding DNA: TGTGCCAGCAGCTTAGGCTTTCTAGCGGGGAGGTACAATGAGCAGTTCTTC. Its protein product is CASSLGFLAGRYNEQFF. This chain connects TRBV11-2 to TRBJ2-1, with 9 bases matching TRBD2. V trimming: 1 base; J trimming: 4 bases; junction bases outside the gene matches: 8. Germline V lookup: CDR1 SGHAT, CDR2 FQNNGV. This CDR3 contains 17 residues.

The J gene is TRBJ2-1, the V gene TRBV10-3; 7 bases fit TRBD2. The CDR3 extends over 12 amino acids. Germline lookup yields CDR1 ENHRY and CDR2 SYGVKD. With V trimmed by 3 bases and J by 10 bases, 3 bases remained unmatched. CDR3 sequence: CAISETSVEQFF. The DNA for the CDR3 is TGTGCCATCAGTGAAACTAGCGTAGAGCAGTTCTTC.

The chain links TRBV29-1 to TRBJ1-4; D possibly corresponds to TRBD1 (6 bases). The length of the CDR3 is 12 residues. Germline assignment: CDR1 SQVTM and CDR2 ANQGSEA. V lost 6 bases and J 8 bases, leaving 13 bases between the germline ends. The CDR3 here is CSVGTLGEKLFF. The CDR3 DNA sequence: TGCAGCGTCGGGACACTGGGGGAAAAACTGTTTTTT.

This clone was seen only a few times. V gene TRBV2 combines with J gene TRBJ1-1, with a weak D call TRBD1 (5 bases). The CDR3 totals 13 residues. Germline CDR1 reads SNHLY; CDR2 reads FYNNEI. Trimming removed 4 bases from V and 0 bases from J, with 6 bases in between. CDR3 amino acids: CASSVGVNTEAFF. The CDR3 region has the DNA TGTGCCAGCAGTGTAGGGGTGAACACTGAAGCTTTCTTT.